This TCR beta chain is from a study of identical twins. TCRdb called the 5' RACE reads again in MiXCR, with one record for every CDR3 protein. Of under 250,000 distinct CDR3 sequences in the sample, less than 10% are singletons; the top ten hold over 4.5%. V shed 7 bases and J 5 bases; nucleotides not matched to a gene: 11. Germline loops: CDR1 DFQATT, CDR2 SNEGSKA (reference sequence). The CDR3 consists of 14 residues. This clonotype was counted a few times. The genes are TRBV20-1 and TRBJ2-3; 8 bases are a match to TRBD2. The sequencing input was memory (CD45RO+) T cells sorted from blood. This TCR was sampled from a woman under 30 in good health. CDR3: CSGRRSLAGDTQYF. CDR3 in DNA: TGCAGTGGCAGAAGAAGCCTAGCGGGAGATACGCAGTATTTT.